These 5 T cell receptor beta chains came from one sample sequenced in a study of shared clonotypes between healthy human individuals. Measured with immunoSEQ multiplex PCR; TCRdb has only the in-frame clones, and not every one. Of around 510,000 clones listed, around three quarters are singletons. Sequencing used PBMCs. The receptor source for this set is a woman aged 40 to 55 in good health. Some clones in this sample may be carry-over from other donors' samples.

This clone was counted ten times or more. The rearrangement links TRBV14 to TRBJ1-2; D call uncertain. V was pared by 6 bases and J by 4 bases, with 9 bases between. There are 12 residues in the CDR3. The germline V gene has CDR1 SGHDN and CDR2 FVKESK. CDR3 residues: CASSKPGYGYTF. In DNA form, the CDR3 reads TGTGCCAGCAGTAAACCTGGCTATGGCTACACCTTC.

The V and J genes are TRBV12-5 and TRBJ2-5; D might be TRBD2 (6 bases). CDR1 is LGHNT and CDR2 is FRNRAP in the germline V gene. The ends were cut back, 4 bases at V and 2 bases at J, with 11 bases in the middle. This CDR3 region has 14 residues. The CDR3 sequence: CASGSRGEQETQYF. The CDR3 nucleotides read TGTGCTAGTGGTTCGCGCGGGGAGCAAGAGACCCAGTACTTC.

CDR3 nucleotide sequence: TGTGCCAGCAGCCCCCGCGAAACAGATACGCAGTATTTT. This codes for CASSPRETDTQYF. V usage is TRBV11-2 and J usage is TRBJ2-3; D is undetermined. The germline CDR1 and CDR2 sequences are SGHAT and FQNNGV. V lost 5 bases and J lost 3, with 9 bases in between. The CDR3 sequence is 13 residues long.

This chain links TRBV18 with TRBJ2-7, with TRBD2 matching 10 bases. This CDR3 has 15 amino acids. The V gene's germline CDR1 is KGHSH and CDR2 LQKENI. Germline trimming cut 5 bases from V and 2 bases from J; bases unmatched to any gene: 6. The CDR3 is CASSISGTSAYEQYF. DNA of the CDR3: TGTGCCAGCTCAATATCCGGGACTAGCGCCTACGAGCAGTACTTC.

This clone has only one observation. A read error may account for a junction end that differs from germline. In nucleotides, the CDR3 is TGCGCCGGCAGCCAAGCAGCCGAGGTCTCCTACGAGCAGTACTTC. Amino acids: CAGSQAAEVSYEQYF. J is TRBJ2-5 and V is TRBV4-3; D is ambiguous. The J call may not be correct, given that the DNA end is closer to TRBJ2-7. The CDR3 loop spans 15 amino acids. Germline CDR1 LGHNA, CDR2 YSLEER.